The 19 T cell receptor beta chains reported below all come from one sample, sequenced in a study of T cells in Graves' hyperthyroidism and ophthalmopathy (dated by TCRdb to 2018 to 2020). The method was multiplex PCR. The instrument given in TCRdb is Illumina HiSeq 2000. The TCR beta CDR3 regions were amplified from the RNA transcripts. A first-round RT-PCR of the TCR CDR3 used the HTBI primer set with the Qiagen OneStep RT-PCR kit. TCRdb reran the public reads through fastp at Q25 and MiXCR, keeping productive beta chains. Rows matching on CDR3 protein sequence are summarized as one entry with the most common DNA and genes. Present in this sample are some 500,000 distinct CDR3 sequences, more than 15% of which were seen just once. The top ten hold approximately 32% of the sample. The specimen sequenced was blood. The receptors stem from a woman aged 25 to 39 with Graves' ophthalmopathy.

This clonotype was seen only a few times. The chain combines TRBV10-3 with TRBJ2-5, with 8 bases that match TRBD1. Germline V CDR1 and CDR2: ENHRY, SYGVKD. V lost 4 bases and J lost 7; bases outside the gene matches: 17. The CDR3 consists of 17 residues. This CDR3 is CAISAGNDRGDFGTQYF. The CDR3 DNA sequence: TGTGCCATCAGTGCGGGAAACGACAGGGGTGATTTTGGGACCCAGTACTTC.

J is TRBJ2-5 and V is TRBV7-3; the D gene is possibly TRBD2 (6 bases). Trimming removed 1 base at V and 1 base at J, with 10 bases between. CDR3 size: 15 residues. From germline, CDR1 is SGHTA and CDR2 FQGTGA. CDR3 sequence: CASSLNGGSQETQYF. For the CDR3, the DNA is TGTGCCAGCAGCTTAAATGGGGGGAGCCAAGAGACCCAGTACTTC.

Of note for this clonotype: A much larger clone lies one base from this, so it may be a read error. The V call is TRBV6-4, the J call TRBJ2-2; 11 positions agree with TRBD2. J was trimmed by 5 bases and V by 7 bases; bases with no gene match: 3. Germline V lookup: CDR1 MRHNA, CDR2 SNTAGT. The CDR3 has 14 amino acids. CDR3 DNA sequence: TGTGCCAGCAAAACTAGCGGGAGTACCGGGGAGCTGTTTTTT. This codes for CASKTSGSTGELFF.

This chain links TRBV5-4 with TRBJ2-1; D is uncertain. This CDR3 has 16 residues. CDR1 is SGHNT, CDR2 YYREEE, per germline (reference sequence). The V end was cut by 2 bases, the J end by 0 bases, with 12 bases between. Here the CDR3 reads CASSFPYRSSYNEQFF. CDR3 nucleotide sequence: TGTGCCAGCAGCTTTCCCTACCGGAGCTCCTACAATGAGCAGTTCTTC. The full variable domain, with the rest looked up from reference TRBV5-4 and TRBJ2-1, is ETGVTQSPTHLIKTRGQQVTLRCSSQSGHNTVSWYQQALGQGPQFIFQYYREEENGRGNFPPRFSGLQFPNYSSELNVNALELDDSALYLCASSFPYRSSYNEQFFGPGTRLTVL.

This chain uses TRBV7-9 with TRBJ2-3; the D is unclear. This CDR3 is 14 amino acids long. V lost 4 bases and J lost 6, with 14 bases in between. CDR1 is SEHNR and CDR2 is FQNEAQ in the germline V gene (reference sequence). CDR3 residues: CASSSSTDRDTQYF. The DNA for the CDR3 is TGTGCCAGCAGCTCATCGACCGATAGGGATACGCAGTATTTT.

This clonotype was detected ten times or more. The chain joins TRBV27 to TRBJ2-7; 7 bases line up with TRBD1. CDR1 is MNHEY and CDR2 is SMNVEV in the germline V gene (reference sequence). The CDR3 spans 15 residues. Unmatched junction bases numbered 4, after V lost 2 bases and J lost 0 bases. This CDR3 reads CASSLEAGGSYEQYF. CDR3 coding DNA: TGTGCCAGCAGTTTAGAGGCAGGGGGCTCCTACGAGCAGTACTTC.

This clonotype was detected many times. The rearrangement links TRBV14 to TRBJ2-3, with D possibly matching TRBD2 (6 bases). The CDR3 has 14 amino acids. The V end lost 4 bases, the J end lost 2 bases, and 10 bases lay between the germline ends. Germline CDR1 is SGHDN and CDR2 is FVKESK. CDR3 DNA: TGTGCCAGCAGCCCGGACTATATCACAGATACGCAGTATTTT. Protein sequence: CASSPDYITDTQYF. Supplemented by reference TRBV14 and TRBJ2-3, the full variable domain reads EAGVTQFPSHSVIEKGQTVTLRCDPISGHDNLYWYRRVMGKEIKFLLHFVKESKQDESGMPNNRFLAERTGGTYSTLKVQPAELEDSGVYFCASSPDYITDTQYFGPGTRLTVL.

This clonotype came up once. A much larger clone sits a single nucleotide away, making a read error possible. V is TRBV6-2 or TRBV6-3 and J is TRBJ2-5, with a possible D match to TRBD1 (6 bases). There are 12 residues in the CDR3. Germline V gene data show CDR1 as MNHEY and CDR2 as SVGEGT. Trimming removed 0 bases from V and 10 bases from J, with 9 bases in between. The CDR3 loop reads CASSYSGAVQYF. The CDR3 bases are TGTGCCAGCAGTTACTCGGGGGCGGTCCAGTACTTC.

The V call is TRBV4-2, the J call TRBJ2-1; 10 bases map to TRBD2. The CDR3 spans 19 residues. V was pared by 0 bases and J by 5 bases, with 13 bases of the junction left unmatched. The germline CDR1 and CDR2 sequences are LGHNA and YNFKEQ. Here the CDR3 reads CASSQEPGLAVGAHNEQFF. The DNA for the CDR3 is TGTGCCAGCAGCCAAGAACCAGGACTAGCGGTTGGGGCCCACAATGAGCAGTTCTTC.

This clonotype has ten or more counts. The V call is TRBV28, the J call TRBJ2-3, with D tentatively TRBD1 or TRBD2 (5 bases each). V was trimmed by 6 bases and J by 3 bases, leaving 10 bases between them. In germline, CDR1 is MDHEN, CDR2 SYDVKM. The CDR3 length is 13 residues. CDR3: CASRWDPTDTQYF. The CDR3 bases are TGTGCCAGCAGATGGGACCCAACAGATACGCAGTATTTT. The full variable domain, with the rest looked up from reference TRBV28 and TRBJ2-3, is DVKVTQSSRYLVKRTGEKVFLECVQDMDHENMFWYRQDPGLGLRLIYFSYDVKMKEKGDIPEGYSVSREKKERFSLILESASTNQTSMYLCASRWDPTDTQYFGPGTRLTVL.

This clonotype has a handful of counts. CDR3 sequence reads: CSARAGVNTEAFF. As DNA, the CDR3 is TGCAGTGCCAGGGCGGGTGTGAACACTGAAGCTTTCTTT. This rearrangement joins TRBV20-1 to TRBJ1-1; possibly TRBD1 for D (5 bases). The CDR3 consists of 13 residues. V lost 6 bases and J lost 0, with 11 bases in between. CDR1 is DFQATT and CDR2 is SNEGSKA in the germline V gene (reference sequence).

V gene TRBV28 combines with J gene TRBJ2-1; D may correspond to TRBD1 or TRBD2 (5 bases each). The germline CDR1 and CDR2 sequences are MDHEN and SYDVKM. The V gene lost 1 base and the J gene lost 12 bases, with 16 bases spanning the gap. There are 14 residues in the CDR3. The CDR3 bases are TGTGCCAGCAGTTTATTCACCGGGACCCCAATGCAGTTCTTC. It encodes CASSLFTGTPMQFF.

This clonotype was found a few times. The chain couples TRBV4-1 to TRBJ2-4; tentatively, D is TRBD1 or TRBD2 (5 bases each). The CDR3 is 15 amino acids. Germline values: CDR1 MGHRA, CDR2 YSYEKL. The V and J ends lost 6 bases and 1 base respectively, with 13 bases between them. Here the CDR3 DNA reads TGCGCCAGCAGACGAGGGGTAAGGGCCAAAAACATTCAGTACTTC. Residues: CASRRGVRAKNIQYF.

This clonotype was seen a handful of times. J is TRBJ2-7 and V is TRBV6-1, with 7 positions matching TRBD1. Germline CDR1 MNHNS, CDR2 SASEGT. The CDR3 is 14 residues long. The V segment lost 7 bases and the J segment 6 bases; nucleotides outside the gene matches: 12. CDR3 sequence: CASKQGLDRREQYF. CDR3 nucleotides: TGTGCCAGCAAACAAGGCCTGGACAGGCGCGAGCAGTACTTC.

This clonotype showed up many times. V usage is TRBV5-1 and J usage is TRBJ1-2; the match to TRBD1 covers 9 bases. The CDR3 has 12 residues. Germline CDR1 reads SGHRS; CDR2 reads YFSETQ. V was pared by 4 bases and J by 11 bases, with 6 bases of the junction left unmatched. The CDR3 sequence: CASSRDRAKYTF. CDR3 DNA sequence: TGCGCCAGCAGCCGGGACAGGGCCAAGTACACCTTC.

This clonotype was detected a few times. The chain couples TRBV5-1 to TRBJ2-3; 9 bases align to TRBD1. The CDR3 is 16 residues long. Germline trimming cut 0 bases from V and 4 bases from J; bases unmatched to any gene: 6. Germline lookup yields CDR1 SGHRS and CDR2 YFSETQ. CDR3 DNA: TGCGCCAGCAGCTTGGAGTGGGGACAGGGAGCAGATACGCAGTATTTT. Translating gives CASSLEWGQGADTQYF.

This clonotype was recorded a few times. The chain recombines TRBV19 with TRBJ2-7; D is unclear. Looked up from germline, CDR1 is LNHDA and CDR2 is SQIVND (reference sequence). The CDR3 runs 13 residues. Trimming left V 1 base short and J 2 bases short, with 6 bases between. In DNA form, the CDR3 reads TGTGCCAGTAGTATAGCAGCCACCTACGAGCAGTACTTC. Its protein product is CASSIAATYEQYF.

This clonotype was counted ten times or more. The rearrangement links TRBV28 to TRBJ1-5, with D possibly matching TRBD1 (5 bases). Looked up from germline, CDR1 is MDHEN and CDR2 is SYDVKM. The CDR3 is 14 amino acids. The V gene lost 6 bases and the J gene lost 1 base, with 10 bases spanning the gap. CDR3 sequence (DNA): TGTGCCAGCAGGGGGGGGGTCAGCAATCAGCCCCAGCATTTT. Its protein is CASRGGVSNQPQHF.

V and J are TRBV30 and TRBJ2-2, with 7 positions matching TRBD2. This CDR3 is built from 16 residues. The junction had 10 bases not matched to a gene; V was cut back by 0 bases and J by 6 bases. CDR1 is GTSNPN and CDR2 is SVGIG in the germline V gene (reference sequence). The CDR3 coding sequence is TGTGCCTGGAGTGTCCCAACACCGGGAGGTCCCGGGGAGCTGTTTTTT. Protein sequence: CAWSVPTPGGPGELFF.